These 25 T cell receptor beta chains came from one sample sequenced in a study of CD8+ T cells in alopecia areata. RNA was extracted and reverse transcribed into cDNA as the sequencing template. Method: immunoSEQ multiplex PCR; TCRdb's copy keeps in-frame clones and lacks some. The repertoire holds 200,000 or so clones, with roughly two fifths as singletons. As to treatment: oral pan-JAK inhibitor, 5-10 mg twice daily. Material: CD4+ T cells sorted from blood, obtained at roughly week 36, from a patient treated with tofacitinib. These receptors were obtained from a human donor with alopecia areata.

The chain combines TRBV5-4 with TRBJ2-5; D unresolved. The CDR3 runs 12 residues. Germline V CDR1 and CDR2: SGHNT, YYREEE (reference sequence). V lost 2 bases and J 5 bases, leaving 7 bases between the germline ends. The CDR3 here is CASSFGAETQYF. In DNA, the CDR3 is TGTGCCAGCAGCTTTGGAGCTGAGACCCAGTACTTC.

The chain employs TRBV30 and TRBJ1-1, with D perhaps TRBD1 (6 bases). The ends were cut back, 3 bases at V and 3 bases at J, with 14 bases in the middle. CDR3 size: 14 residues. Germline CDR1 reads GTSNPN; CDR2 reads SVGIG (reference sequence). The CDR3 sequence is CAWRETGKYTEAFF. As DNA, the CDR3 is TGTGCCTGGAGGGAGACAGGAAAGTACACTGAAGCTTTCTTT.

This chain uses TRBV4-3 with TRBJ2-1; 12 bases are a match to TRBD2. There are 16 residues in the CDR3. The V gene's germline CDR1 is LGHNA and CDR2 YSLEER. The ends lost 4 bases at V and 6 bases at J; junction bases unmatched: 7. The CDR3 nucleotides are TGCGCCAGCAGCCGACAGACTAGCGGGAGTGTCAATGAGCAGTTCTTC. Translation gives CASSRQTSGSVNEQFF.

V usage is TRBV11-2 and J usage is TRBJ2-7; D tentatively fits TRBD1 or TRBD2 (5 bases each). Germline-derived CDR1 and CDR2 are SGHAT and FQNNGV. Trimming stripped 5 bases from V and 3 bases from J, with 17 bases between. The CDR3 has 15 amino acids. CDR3 protein: CASSPTPGPLYEQYF. The CDR3 DNA follows: TGTGCCAGCAGCCCGACCCCGGGACCCCTCTACGAGCAGTACTTC.

The chain carries TRBV28 and TRBJ2-7; D is uncertain. Germline V CDR1 and CDR2: MDHEN, SYDVKM. The length of the CDR3 is 11 residues. Trimming removed 6 bases from V and 2 bases from J, with 5 bases in between. The CDR3 DNA reads as TGTGCCAGCAGATCGACCTACGAGCAGTACTTC. It is translated as CASRSTYEQYF.

For this clone: This same CDR3 is encoded by further DNA sequences in the sample. The rearrangement uses TRBV4-1 and TRBJ2-7; tentatively, D is TRBD1 (6 bases). Germline CDR1 MGHRA, CDR2 YSYEKL. The CDR3 is 14 amino acids. The V end was cut by 2 bases, the J end by 3 bases, with 11 bases between. In DNA, the CDR3 is TGCGCCAGCAGCCAACATGGGACAAACTACGAGCAGTACTTC. It is translated as CASSQHGTNYEQYF.

J is TRBJ2-1 and V is TRBV14; D gene unclear. CDR3 length: 14 amino acids. The V end was cut by 4 bases, the J end by 8 bases, with 15 bases between. CDR1 SGHDN and CDR2 FVKESK come from the germline V gene. CDR3 DNA: TGTGCCAGCAGCCTCCTCGACGCCGTCGATGAGCAGTTCTTC. Encoded protein: CASSLLDAVDEQFF.

The chain is built from TRBV5-1 and TRBJ2-1; D tentatively fits TRBD1 or TRBD2 (5 bases each). The germline CDR1 and CDR2 sequences are SGHRS and YFSETQ. Deletions cut 4 bases from V and 0 bases from J, with 11 bases between. The CDR3 totals 15 residues. CDR3 protein: CASSPGTSSYNEQFF. CDR3 coding DNA: TGCGCCAGCAGCCCCGGGACGAGCTCCTACAATGAGCAGTTCTTC.

The chain links TRBV21-1 to TRBJ2-7; the listed D gene, TRBD2, was not tested against the DNA. TRBV21-1 is flagged as a pseudogene. There are 15 residues in the CDR3. The CDR3 here is CASSKGGAGPSEQYF. The CDR3 region has the DNA TGTGCCAGCAGCAAAGGTGGAGCGGGACCAAGCGAGCAGTACTTC.

The chain uses TRBV29-1 and TRBJ2-2; a possible D gene is TRBD2 (6 bases). The CDR3 has 13 amino acids. Germline lookup yields CDR1 SQVTM and CDR2 ANQGSEA. CDR3 sequence reads: CSKREPLTGELFF. The CDR3 DNA reads as TGCAGTAAACGGGAGCCGCTCACCGGGGAGCTGTTTTTT.

This chain connects TRBV4-1 to TRBJ2-3; weak D call: TRBD1 (5 bases). Germline lookup yields CDR1 MGHRA and CDR2 YSYEKL. The length of the CDR3 is 13 residues. V gave up 7 bases and J gave up 4 bases, with 12 bases separating them. In DNA form, the CDR3 reads TGCGCCAGCAACTCTAGGGGATCAGATACGCAGTATTTT. Its protein is CASNSRGSDTQYF.

The CDR3 here is CSVLIAPSTDTQYF. The CDR3 bases are TGCAGCGTTCTCATTGCGCCTAGCACAGATACGCAGTATTTT. The chain employs TRBV29-1 and TRBJ2-3; D not certain. The V end was cut by 5 bases, the J end by 0 bases, with 12 bases between. Germline loops: CDR1 SQVTM, CDR2 ANQGSEA. The CDR3 consists of 14 residues.

There are a few counts of this clone. The J gene is TRBJ1-1, the V gene TRBV5-1; a possible D gene is TRBD1 (6 bases). Trimming took off 0 bases at V and 5 bases at J, with 17 bases between the two ends. Germline CDR1 reads SGHRS; CDR2 reads YFSETQ. This CDR3 is 16 amino acids long. The CDR3 spells CASSLVEGEGDTEAFF. CDR3 DNA sequence: TGCGCCAGCAGCTTGGTAGAGGGGGAAGGTGATACTGAAGCTTTCTTT.

The rearrangement links TRBV30 to TRBJ1-1; D is ambiguous. From germline, CDR1 is GTSNPN and CDR2 SVGIG (reference sequence). V was clipped by 4 bases and J by 1 base, with 13 bases between them. The CDR3 loop spans 14 amino acids. CDR3 loop: CAWNQNSRNTEAFF. In DNA, the CDR3 is TGTGCCTGGAACCAAAACTCAAGGAACACTGAAGCTTTCTTT.

This sequence joins TRBV2 and TRBJ1-5; 10 nucleotides line up with TRBD1. V lost 4 bases, J lost 7 bases, and 4 bases stayed unmatched. This CDR3 contains 14 residues. The germline CDR1 and CDR2 sequences are SNHLY and FYNNEI. CDR3 amino acids: CASSADRGQQPQHF. CDR3 sequence (DNA): TGTGCCAGCAGTGCCGACAGGGGGCAACAGCCCCAGCATTTT.

This clone was recorded a few times. The V gene is TRBV29-1, the J gene TRBJ1-1; D unclear. The CDR3 runs to 13 residues. V lost 8 bases, J lost 5 bases, and 18 bases lay in between. Germline CDR1 reads SQVTM; CDR2 reads ANQGSEA. The DNA of the CDR3 is TGCAGCCCAGGCGGAATTGAGGAAACTGAAGCTTTCTTT. Its protein is CSPGGIEETEAFF.

The table lists this clone with a count of one. The CDR3 bases are TGTGCCACCAGCAGAGATCAAAGTAATGCAGATACGCAGTATTTT. This translates into CATSRDQSNADTQYF. The chain couples TRBV15 to TRBJ2-3; D unresolved. This CDR3 region has 15 residues. V lost 0 bases, J lost 4 bases, and 11 bases lay in between. Germline-derived CDR1 and CDR2 are LNHNV and YYDKDF (reference sequence). Using reference TRBV15 and TRBJ2-3 for the parts outside the CDR3, the full variable domain is DAMVIQNPRYQVTQFGKPVTLSCSQTLNHNVMYWYQQKSSQAPKLLFHYYDKDFNNEADTPDNFQSRRPNTSFCFLDIRSPGLGDTAMYLCATSRDQSNADTQYFGPGTRLTVL.

The J gene is TRBJ1-5, the V gene TRBV7-2; D gene unclear. The CDR3 is made up of 13 amino acids. CDR1 is SGHTA and CDR2 is FQGNSA in the germline V gene. V lost 5 bases to trimming and J lost 6 bases, with 11 bases between them. CDR3: CASSGNSGQPQHF. Written as DNA, the CDR3 is TGTGCCAGCAGCGGAAATTCAGGTCAGCCCCAGCATTTT. Full variable domain (rest looked up from reference TRBV7-2 and TRBJ1-5): GAGVSQSPSNKVTEKGKDVELRCDPISGHTALYWYRQSLGQGLEFLIYFQGNSAPDKSGLPSDRFSAERTGGSVSTLTIQRTQQEDSAVYLCASSGNSGQPQHFGDGTRLSIL.

The chain carries TRBV16 and TRBJ1-2; D is ambiguous. The V end lost 3 bases, the J end lost 4 bases, and 18 bases lay between the germline ends. The germline V gene has CDR1 KGHSY and CDR2 FQNENV. The CDR3 totals 16 residues. CDR3 sequence reads: CASSHLTLSDRYGYTF. Written as DNA, the CDR3 is TGTGCCAGCAGCCATCTGACCCTATCGGACCGCTATGGCTACACCTTC.

This clone was recorded once. This chain links TRBV27 with TRBJ1-2; D may be TRBD1 (5 bases). This CDR3 is 14 amino acids long. V gave up 5 bases and J gave up 3 bases, with 13 bases separating them. Germline CDR1 is MNHEY and CDR2 is SMNVEV (reference sequence). The CDR3 nucleotides are TGTGCCAGCAGTGTCTTTGGGGGAGACTATGGCTACACCTTC. It specifies CASSVFGGDYGYTF.

This clone showed up just a few times. The J gene is TRBJ2-1, the V gene TRBV15; TRBD1 might be the D (5 bases). Looked up from germline, CDR1 is LNHNV and CDR2 is YYDKDF (reference sequence). Trimming shortened V by 3 bases and J by 15 bases, and 27 bases separated the two germline ends. The CDR3 runs to 16 residues. The CDR3 sequence: CATSSSRTTASPEAFF. CDR3 DNA sequence: TGTGCCACCAGCAGCTCCCGGACAACGGCTTCTCCCGAGGCGTTCTTC.

This rearrangement joins TRBV7-3 to TRBJ2-1; TRBD1 matches 9 bases. The CDR3 is 17 amino acids. After removal of 2 bases from V and 4 bases from J, the junction contained 9 bases not matched to a gene. Germline V lookup: CDR1 SGHTA, CDR2 FQGTGA. The CDR3, as DNA: TGTGCCAGCAGCTTATTAGGCGGGACAGGGACGTACAATGAGCAGTTCTTC. Translating gives CASSLLGGTGTYNEQFF.

The chain carries TRBV4-1 and TRBJ2-7, with 14 bases lining up with TRBD2. The CDR3 loop spans 15 amino acids. Germline loops: CDR1 MGHRA, CDR2 YSYEKL. J gave up 4 bases and V 4 bases, and 3 bases lay outside the gene matches. The CDR3 DNA reads as TGCGCCAGCAGCCTCCGACTAGCGGGAGGGTACGAGCAGTACTTC. Translating gives CASSLRLAGGYEQYF.

The rearrangement links TRBV30 to TRBJ2-6; D is tentatively TRBD1 or TRBD2 (5 bases each). Germline loops: CDR1 GTSNPN, CDR2 SVGIG (reference sequence). The CDR3 runs to 17 residues. The V end was cut by 2 bases, the J end by 0 bases, with 14 bases between. The CDR3 here is CAWSFRGLHSGANVLTF. The CDR3 bases are TGTGCCTGGAGTTTCCGGGGCCTCCACTCTGGGGCCAACGTCCTGACTTTC.

This chain links TRBV7-3 with TRBJ2-7, with 7 bases identical to TRBD1. V shed 2 bases, J shed 7 bases, and the junction held 5 bases outside the gene matches. Germline values: CDR1 SGHTA, CDR2 FQGTGA. The CDR3 totals 13 residues. CDR3 DNA: TGTGCCAGCAGCTTAGGACAGGTAGGGGAGCAGTACTTC. Amino acids: CASSLGQVGEQYF.